A selection of T cell receptor beta chains follows, all from one sample in a study of blood T cell repertoires in COVID-19. TCRdb's table, derived via immunoSEQ multiplex PCR, lists solely in-frame clones and lacks some. The sample yields around 120,000 clones, 78% seen once. Source material: peripheral blood. These receptors were collected from a man aged 70 or older with acute or convalescent COVID-19. CDR3s include the opening cysteine and the closing phenylalanine or tryptophan. Each record gives: CDR3 length, D gene, clone size, J gene, V gene, CDR3 DNA, CDR3 protein. D genes are given only for firm matches. Clone size is given for some rows only: seen once, a few or many times, or a class if the clone is expanded.

13	-	-	TRBJ1-1	TRBV12-3/TRBV12-4	TGTGCCAGCAGCCTAGGGGGGGACACTGAAGCTTTCTTT	CASSLGGDTEAFF
15	-	-	TRBJ1-3	TRBV7-2	TGTGCCAGCACTATCCGGGCAGGGACTGGAAACACCATATATTTT	CASTIRAGTGNTIYF
15	-	once	TRBJ2-3	TRBV7-3	TGTGCCAGCAGCTTATCGGGTATAGCCACAGATACGCAGTATTTT	CASSLSGIATDTQYF
16	-	-	TRBJ1-2	TRBV7-2	TGTGCCAGCAGCTTTTTGGGGGCGTTGCCGGCTGGCGGCTACACCTTC	CASSFLGALPAGGYTF
17	TRBD1	few	TRBJ2-3	TRBV9	TGTGCCAGCAGCGTTCAGGGGGCGCCGTATGACACAGATACGCAGTATTTT	CASSVQGAPYDTDTQYF
15	-	-	TRBJ1-1	TRBV5-1	TGCGCCAGCAGCCCATATAGGCAGGGCAACACTGAAGCTTTCTTT	CASSPYRQGNTEAFF
15	-	-	TRBJ2-1	TRBV5-1	TGCGCCAGCAGCCGAAGGCAGGGGTATCTCAATGAGCAGTTCTTC	CASSRRQGYLNEQFF
14	TRBD1	-	TRBJ1-4	TRBV2	TGTGCCAGCAGGCCGGGACAGTTTAATGAAAAACTGTTTTTT	CASRPGQFNEKLFF
13	-	-	TRBJ1-2	TRBV5-8	TGTGCCAGCAGCCTGGTGGGCCTCTATGGCTACACCTTC	CASSLVGLYGYTF
16	TRBD1	-	TRBJ2-2	TRBV5-1	TGCGCCAGCAGCTCCCGTGGACAGGGATACACCGGGGAGCTGTTTTTT	CASSSRGQGYTGELFF
15	-	-	TRBJ1-2	TRBV11-3	TGTGCCAGCAGCCGAGGGAGGGGGGGCAGCTATGGCTACACCTTC	CASSRGRGGSYGYTF
18	TRBD2	-	TRBJ2-7	TRBV4-2	TGTGCCAGCAGCCCCGAGGAGGGCGGGGGGGCCATCGTCGTTCAGCAGTACTTC	CASSPEEGGGAIVVQQYF
13	TRBD2	-	TRBJ2-7	TRBV7-2	TGTGCCAGCAGCTGGGGAGGGCCAGTCGAGCAGTACTTC	CASSWGGPVEQYF
13	-	-	TRBJ1-1	TRBV5-4	TGTGCCAGCAGCTTGGTGGTGAGCGCTGAAGCTTTCTTT	CASSLVVSAEAFF
17	TRBD1	-	TRBJ1-6	TRBV5-4	TGTGCCAGCACGGGGGTCGACCCGGGACAGGGCGCCTCACCCCTCCACTTT	CASTGVDPGQGASPLHF
13	-	-	TRBJ1-6	TRBV6-5	TGTGCCAGCAGCCCCACCCTCCAGTCACCCCTCCACTTT	CASSPTLQSPLHF
16	TRBD2	-	TRBJ2-2	TRBV11-2	TGTGCCATCCGGCCCCGGGGGGTACAGAACACCGGGGAGCTGTTTTTT	CAIRPRGVQNTGELFF
16	-	-	TRBJ2-1	TRBV6-1	TGTGCCAGCAGTGCTACAAGCCCATCGACATACAATGAGCAGTTCTTC	CASSATSPSTYNEQFF
13	TRBD1	few	TRBJ1-2	TRBV3-1/TRBV3-2	TGTGCCAGCAGCCAGGGACAGGGTTATGGCTACACCTTC	CASSQGQGYGYTF
14	TRBD2	once	TRBJ2-3	TRBV19	TGTGCCAGTAGTATCCGGGGGGGAAAAGATACGCAGTATTTT	CASSIRGGKDTQYF